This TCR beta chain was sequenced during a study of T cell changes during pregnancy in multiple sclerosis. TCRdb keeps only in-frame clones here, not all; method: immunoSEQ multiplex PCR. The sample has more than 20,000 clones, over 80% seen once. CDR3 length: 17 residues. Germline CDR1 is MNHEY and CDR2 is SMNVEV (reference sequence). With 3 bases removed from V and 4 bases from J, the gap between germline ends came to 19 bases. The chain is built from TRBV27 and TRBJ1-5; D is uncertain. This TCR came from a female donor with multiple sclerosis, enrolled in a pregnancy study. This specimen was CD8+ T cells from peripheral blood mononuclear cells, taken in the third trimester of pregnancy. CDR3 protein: CASSFLPVQAGNQPQHF. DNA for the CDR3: TGTGCCAGCAGTTTTCTCCCCGTCCAAGCGGGAAATCAGCCCCAGCATTTT.